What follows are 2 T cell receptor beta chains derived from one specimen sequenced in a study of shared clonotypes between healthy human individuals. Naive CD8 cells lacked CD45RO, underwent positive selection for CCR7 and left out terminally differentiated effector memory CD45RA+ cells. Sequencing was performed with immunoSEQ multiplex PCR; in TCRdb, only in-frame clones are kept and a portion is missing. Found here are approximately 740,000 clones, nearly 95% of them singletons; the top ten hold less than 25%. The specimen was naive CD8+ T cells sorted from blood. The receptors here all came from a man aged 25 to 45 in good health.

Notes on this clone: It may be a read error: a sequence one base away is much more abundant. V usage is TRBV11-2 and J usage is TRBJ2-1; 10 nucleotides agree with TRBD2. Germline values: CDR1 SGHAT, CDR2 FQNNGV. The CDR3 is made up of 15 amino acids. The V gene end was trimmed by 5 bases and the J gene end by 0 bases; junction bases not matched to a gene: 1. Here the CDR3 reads CASSPSGSSYNEQFF. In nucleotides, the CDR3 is TGTGCCAGCAGCCCTAGCGGGAGCTCCTACAATGAGCAGTTCTTC.

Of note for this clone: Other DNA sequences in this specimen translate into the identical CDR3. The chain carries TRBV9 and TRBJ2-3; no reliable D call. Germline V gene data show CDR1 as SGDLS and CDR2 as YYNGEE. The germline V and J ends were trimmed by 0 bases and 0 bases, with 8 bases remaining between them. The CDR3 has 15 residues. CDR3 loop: CASSVGGRSTDTQYF. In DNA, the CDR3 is TGTGCCAGCAGCGTAGGAGGACGTAGCACAGATACGCAGTATTTT.